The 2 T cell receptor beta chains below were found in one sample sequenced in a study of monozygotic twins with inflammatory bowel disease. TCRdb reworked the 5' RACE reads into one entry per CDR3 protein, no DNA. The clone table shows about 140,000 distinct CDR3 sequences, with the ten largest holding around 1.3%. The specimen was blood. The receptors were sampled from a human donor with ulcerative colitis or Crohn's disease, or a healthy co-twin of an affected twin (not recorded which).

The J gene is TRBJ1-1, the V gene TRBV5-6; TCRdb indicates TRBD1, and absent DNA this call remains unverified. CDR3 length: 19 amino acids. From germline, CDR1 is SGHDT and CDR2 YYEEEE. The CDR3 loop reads CASSSRVETGGGLNTEAFF.

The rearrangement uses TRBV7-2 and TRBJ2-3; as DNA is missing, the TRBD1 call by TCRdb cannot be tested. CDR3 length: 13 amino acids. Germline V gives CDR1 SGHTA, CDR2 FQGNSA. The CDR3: CASSTGAGDTQYF.